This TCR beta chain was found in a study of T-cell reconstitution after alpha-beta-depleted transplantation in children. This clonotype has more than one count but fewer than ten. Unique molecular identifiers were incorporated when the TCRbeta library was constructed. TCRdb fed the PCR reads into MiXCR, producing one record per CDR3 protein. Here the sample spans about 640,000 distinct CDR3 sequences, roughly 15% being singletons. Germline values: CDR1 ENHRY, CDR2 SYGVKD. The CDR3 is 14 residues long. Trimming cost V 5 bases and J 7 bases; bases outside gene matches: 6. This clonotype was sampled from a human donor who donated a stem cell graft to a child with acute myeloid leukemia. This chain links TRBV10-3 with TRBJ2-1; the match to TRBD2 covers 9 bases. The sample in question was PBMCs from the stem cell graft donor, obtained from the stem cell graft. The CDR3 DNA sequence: TGTGCCATCAGTAGCGGGGGGCCTTTTAATGAGCAGTTCTTC. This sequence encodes CAISSGGPFNEQFF.